This TCR beta chain was obtained from a study of blood T cells in healthy people across ages. Across the study: Per two T cells, template switching captured roughly one barcoded beta molecule.

With a J-beta primer mix and a sample-barcoded 5' primer, a second PCR ran about 6 to 11 cycles. With 12 random nucleotides, a template-switch adaptor tagged each individual cDNA molecule. TCRdb analysed the 5' RACE reads with MiXCR anew, one entry per CDR3 protein. Found here are roughly 830,000 distinct CDR3 sequences, 62% of them singletons; the top ten hold around 30%. With regard to this clonotype: Its antigen is unidentified.

The CDR3 has 15 residues. J was trimmed by 3 bases and V by 8 bases; bases with no gene match: 11. The germline V gene encodes CDR1 SGHVS and CDR2 FQNEAQ. Overall study findings and caveats: Roughly linear age-related decline in beta diversity appeared, significant by age about 40.

The chain couples TRBV7-8 to TRBJ2-7; 9 nucleotides match TRBD1. The source material was blood. The TCR was taken from a man aged 30-40 years in good health. CDR3 DNA sequence: TGTGCCAGCGGGTTGTTTTCGGGACAGGGCTACGAGCAGTACTTC. This encodes CASGLFSGQGYEQYF.